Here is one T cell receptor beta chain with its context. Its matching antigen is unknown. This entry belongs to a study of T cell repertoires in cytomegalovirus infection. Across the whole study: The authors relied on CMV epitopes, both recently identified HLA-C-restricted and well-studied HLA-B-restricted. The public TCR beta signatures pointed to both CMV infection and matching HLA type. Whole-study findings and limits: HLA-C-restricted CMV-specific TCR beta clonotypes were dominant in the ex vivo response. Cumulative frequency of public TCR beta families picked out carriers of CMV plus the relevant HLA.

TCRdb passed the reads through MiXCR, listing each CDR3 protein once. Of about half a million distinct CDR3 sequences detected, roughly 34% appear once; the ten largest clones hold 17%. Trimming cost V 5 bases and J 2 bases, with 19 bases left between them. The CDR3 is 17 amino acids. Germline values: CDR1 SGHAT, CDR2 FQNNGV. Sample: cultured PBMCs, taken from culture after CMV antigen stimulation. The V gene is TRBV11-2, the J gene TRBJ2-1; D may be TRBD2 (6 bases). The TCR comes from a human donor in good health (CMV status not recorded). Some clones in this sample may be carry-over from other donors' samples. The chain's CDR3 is CASSPSGGLAPYNEQFF. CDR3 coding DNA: TGTGCCAGCAGCCCGTCCGGCGGGCTAGCGCCCTACAATGAGCAGTTCTTC.